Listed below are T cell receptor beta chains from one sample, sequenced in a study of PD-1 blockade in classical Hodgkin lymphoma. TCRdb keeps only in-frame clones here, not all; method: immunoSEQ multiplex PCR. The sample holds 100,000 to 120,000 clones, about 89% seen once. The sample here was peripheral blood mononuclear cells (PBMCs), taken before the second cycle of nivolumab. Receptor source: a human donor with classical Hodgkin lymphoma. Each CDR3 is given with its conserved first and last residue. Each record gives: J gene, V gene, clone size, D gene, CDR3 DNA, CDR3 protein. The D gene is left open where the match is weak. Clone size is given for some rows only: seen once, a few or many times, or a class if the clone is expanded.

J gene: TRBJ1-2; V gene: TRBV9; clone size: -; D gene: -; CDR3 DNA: TGTGCCAGCAGCCTAACGACAGCTCCCCCTAACTATGGCTACACCTTC; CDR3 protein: CASSLTTAPPNYGYTF
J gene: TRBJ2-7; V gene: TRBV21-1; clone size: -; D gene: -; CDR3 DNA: TGTGCCAGCAGTTCTGGACTAGCGGGAGTGTTATTGTGGGAGCAGTACTTC; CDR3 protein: CASSSGLAGVLLWEQYF
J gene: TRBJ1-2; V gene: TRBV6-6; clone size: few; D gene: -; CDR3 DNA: TGTGCCAGCGGGATCGACTACGACTATGGCTACACCTTC; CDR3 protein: CASGIDYDYGYTF
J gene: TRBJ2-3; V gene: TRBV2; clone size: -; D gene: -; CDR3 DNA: TGTGCCAGCAGTGATAAGGCAGCTCCTAGCCCAGATACGCAGTATTTT; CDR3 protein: CASSDKAAPSPDTQYF
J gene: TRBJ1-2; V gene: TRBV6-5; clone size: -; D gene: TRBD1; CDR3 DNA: TGTGCCAGCAGCCCCGAACAGGGGTATGGCTACACCTTC; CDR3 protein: CASSPEQGYGYTF
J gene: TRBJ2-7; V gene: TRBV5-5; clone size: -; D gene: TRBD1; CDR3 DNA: TGTGCCAGCAGCTGGGACAGGGACTACGAGCAGTACTTC; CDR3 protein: CASSWDRDYEQYF
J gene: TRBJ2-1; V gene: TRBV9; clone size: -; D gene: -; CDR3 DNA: TGTGCCAGCAGCGTACTCGACAGCGCCCGATTCCAGTTCTTC; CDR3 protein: CASSVLDSARFQFF
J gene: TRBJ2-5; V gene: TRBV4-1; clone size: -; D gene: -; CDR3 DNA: TGCGCCAGCAGCGAGCGAGGTCTAGAGACCCAGTACTTC; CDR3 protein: CASSERGLETQYF
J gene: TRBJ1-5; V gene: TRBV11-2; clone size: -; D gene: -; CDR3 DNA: TGTGCCAGCAGCTTAGGGGGTAGCAATCAGCCCCAGCATTTT; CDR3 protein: CASSLGGSNQPQHF
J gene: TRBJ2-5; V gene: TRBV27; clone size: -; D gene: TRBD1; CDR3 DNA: TGTGCCAGCAGTCTCCGGGACAGGGTGGAGACCCAGTACTTC; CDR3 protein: CASSLRDRVETQYF
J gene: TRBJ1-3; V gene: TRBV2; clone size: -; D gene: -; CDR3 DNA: TGTGCCAGCAGCCGGGGGGATGACTCTGGAAACACCATATATTTT; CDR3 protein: CASSRGDDSGNTIYF
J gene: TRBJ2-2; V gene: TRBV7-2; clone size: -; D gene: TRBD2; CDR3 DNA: TGTGCGGGGCGGGAGATCTGGCCCGGGGAGCTGTTTTTT; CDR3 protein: CAGREIWPGELFF
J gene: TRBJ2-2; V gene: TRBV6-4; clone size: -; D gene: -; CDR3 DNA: TGTGCCAGCAGTGAGATATCGGGGACCGGGGAGCTGTTTTTT; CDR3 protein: CASSEISGTGELFF
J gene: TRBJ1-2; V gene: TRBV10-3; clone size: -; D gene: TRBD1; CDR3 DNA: TGTGCCATCAGTGACTACGACAGGGCCTATGGCTACACCTTC; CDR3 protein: CAISDYDRAYGYTF
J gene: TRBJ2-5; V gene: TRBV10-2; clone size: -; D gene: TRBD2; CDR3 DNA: TGCGCCAGCAGTGTGGGACTAGCGGTGGAGACCCAGTACTTC; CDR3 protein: CASSVGLAVETQYF
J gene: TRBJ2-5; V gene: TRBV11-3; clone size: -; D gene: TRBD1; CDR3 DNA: TGTGCCAGCAGCCCCGGGACAGGGGGCATTGCGGCTGGGACCCAGTACTTC; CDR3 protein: CASSPGTGGIAAGTQYF
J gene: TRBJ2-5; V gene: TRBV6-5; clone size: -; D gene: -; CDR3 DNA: TGTGCCAGCAGTTACGGCAGTTTGGAGACCCAGTACTTC; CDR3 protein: CASSYGSLETQYF
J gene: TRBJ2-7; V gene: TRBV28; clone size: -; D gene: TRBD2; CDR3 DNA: TGTGCCAGCAGTTTACTAGCGGTTACCTACGAGCAGTACTTC; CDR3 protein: CASSLLAVTYEQYF
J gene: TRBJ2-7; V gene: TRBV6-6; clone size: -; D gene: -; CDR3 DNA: TGTGCCAGCAGTTACCGAACAGGCCTCTACGAGCAGTACTTC; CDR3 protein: CASSYRTGLYEQYF
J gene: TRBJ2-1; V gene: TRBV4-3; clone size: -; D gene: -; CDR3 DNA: TGCGCCAGCAGCCACGGACTCGGCAATGAGCAGTTCTTC; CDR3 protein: CASSHGLGNEQFF
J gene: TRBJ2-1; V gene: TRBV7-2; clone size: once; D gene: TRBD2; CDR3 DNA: TGTGCCAGCAGCTTAGTAGCGGGAGGGCCGAATGAGCAGTTCTTC; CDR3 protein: CASSLVAGGPNEQFF
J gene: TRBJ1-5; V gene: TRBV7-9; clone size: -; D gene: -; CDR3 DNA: TGTGCCAGCAGCCTGGTGGAGGGGGATCAGCCCCAGCATTTT; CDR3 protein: CASSLVEGDQPQHF
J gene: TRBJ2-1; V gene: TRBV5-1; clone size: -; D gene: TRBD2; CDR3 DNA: TGCGCCAGCAGCTTGTCACTAGCGGGACAATTGGGGTACAATGAGCAGTTCTTC; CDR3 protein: CASSLSLAGQLGYNEQFF
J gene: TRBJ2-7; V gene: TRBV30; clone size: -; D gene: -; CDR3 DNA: TGTGCCTGGATTCCCCCGGGGGGCACAGAGCAGTACTTC; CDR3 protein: CAWIPPGGTEQYF
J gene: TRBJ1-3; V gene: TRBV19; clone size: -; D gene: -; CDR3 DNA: TGTGCCAGTAGTATGAATGGGGGTCTGGGAAACACCATATATTTT; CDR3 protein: CASSMNGGLGNTIYF
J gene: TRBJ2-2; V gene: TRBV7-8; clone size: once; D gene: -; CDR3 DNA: TGTGCCAGCAGCTTTACAGCCGGGGAGCTGTTTTTT; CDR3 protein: CASSFTAGELFF
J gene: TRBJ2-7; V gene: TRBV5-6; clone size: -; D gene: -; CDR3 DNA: TGTGCCAGCATTGAGGCTAGCGCCCCCATGAAGCAGTACTTC; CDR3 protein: CASIEASAPMKQYF
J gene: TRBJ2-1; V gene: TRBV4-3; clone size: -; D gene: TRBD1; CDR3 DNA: TGCGCCAGCAGCCAAGATGGAGCGGACAGGGGCTACAATGAGCAGTTCTTC; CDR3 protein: CASSQDGADRGYNEQFF